This T cell receptor (beta chain) emerged from a study of beta chain features in type 1 diabetes. Overall study: The patients were much like the healthy donors in age, gender and cell yields. All samples combined gave roughly 100 million sorted cells for examination.

Investigators reverse transcribed all isolated RNA, so they sequenced expressed TCRB transcripts. Measured with immunoSEQ multiplex PCR; TCRdb has only the in-frame clones, and not every one. The table records 95,000 to 150,000 clones, around 17% of them present only once. In regard to this clone: Its specificity is unknown. A much larger clonotype is one base distant, so this may be a read error.

Regarding the study as a whole: A definitive answer on HLA type influencing TCRB rearrangement was not reached here. Among all four CD4+ subsets, Type 1 diabetes patients had TCRB CDR3s that were moderately but significantly shorter.

CD4+ cells of the naive, central memory, regulatory and stem cell-like memory types were sorted via CD45RO/CCR7/CD25/CD127/CD95/CD27. CDR1 and CDR2 from the germline V gene are SGHTA and FQGNSA. This CDR3 contains 12 residues. Trimming took 5 bases from V and 2 from J, leaving 5 bases between them. What was sequenced was central memory CD4+ T cells from blood. This receptor was taken from a young man with type 1 diabetes. The chain recombines TRBV7-2 with TRBJ2-3; D unclear. The CDR3 spells CASSPFTDTQYF. Written as DNA, the CDR3 is TGTGCCAGCAGCCCCTTCACAGATACGCAGTATTTT.